This TCR beta chain stems from a study of spatial heterogeneity in lung cancer. Study summary: Consistently, beta-chain sequences turned up in larger numbers than alpha-chain sequences did. Regarding the study as a whole: Blood carried ubiquitous expanded tumor TCRs more at resection than follow-up.

V dropped 0 bases and J dropped 4 bases, with 12 bases sitting between them. The germline gives CDR1 MGHRA, CDR2 YSYEKL. The CDR3 has 15 amino acids. This clonotype was seen ten or more times. Its antigen is still unknown. As for time point: sample taken at primary tumor resection. Unsorted whole RNA of tumor, nontumor lung or frozen PBMC was sequenced. Every molecule of TCR cDNA had its own unique molecular identifier. Using its own MiXCR run on the 5' RACE reads, TCRdb lists one record per CDR3 protein. There are about 82,000 distinct CDR3 sequences in the sample; 10% to 15% occur only once, and approximately 4.6% lies in the top ten.

The sequencing used PBMCs, collected at surgery. The sequence derives from a male donor with early-stage non-small cell lung cancer. The rearrangement uses TRBV4-1 and TRBJ1-1; tentative D call: TRBD1 (5 bases). The CDR3 spells CASSQEEGRGTEAFF. CDR3 DNA sequence: TGCGCCAGCAGCCAAGAAGAGGGTAGGGGCACTGAAGCTTTCTTT.